These T cell receptor beta chains were read from a single sample in a study of human thymus T cells. The method was immunoSEQ multiplex PCR; TCRdb's version includes in-frame clones alone and lacks a portion of them. The table shows 45,000 to 75,000 clones, with about 93% occurring only once. Sequencing was done on a sample of blood. These receptors originate from a boy younger than two with a congenital heart defect but otherwise immunologically healthy. Each CDR3 is given with its conserved first and last residue. D genes are given only for firm matches. Only some rows state a clone size, as once, few, many or a class for expanded clones.

d_call j_call v_call clone_size cdr3_aa cdr3_nt
TRBD1 TRBJ2-5 TRBV6-5 - CASSSPGQGQETQYF TGTGCCAGCAGTTCCCCGGGACAGGGCCAAGAGACCCAGTACTTC
- TRBJ1-2 TRBV6-4 - CASSQTGVYGYTF TGTGCCAGCAGCCAAACAGGAGTCTATGGCTACACCTTC
- TRBJ2-3 TRBV5-6 - CASSLPQGPSTDTQYF TGTGCCAGCAGCTTACCTCAGGGGCCTAGCACAGATACGCAGTATTTT
- TRBJ2-5 TRBV25-1 - CASSVPMYQETQYF TGTGCCAGCAGTGTACCCATGTACCAAGAGACCCAGTACTTC
TRBD1 TRBJ2-1 TRBV29-1 - CSVVQGASRENEQFF TGCAGCGTTGTACAGGGGGCGAGTCGGGAGAATGAGCAGTTCTTC
- TRBJ1-2 TRBV6-1 - CASSEGQDLYGYTF TGTGCCAGCAGTGAAGGACAGGACCTCTATGGCTACACCTTC
TRBD2 TRBJ2-3 TRBV7-2 once CASSFLGLASSTDTQYF TGTGCCAGCAGCTTCCTAGGACTAGCGTCTAGCACAGATACGCAGTATTTT
TRBD2 TRBJ2-3 TRBV19 - CASTSSGGADTQYF TGTGCCAGTACCTCTAGCGGGGGGGCAGATACGCAGTATTTT
- TRBJ2-1 TRBV5-1 - CASSLGQGGGEQFF TGCGCCAGCAGCTTAGGGCAGGGAGGAGGTGAGCAGTTCTTC
TRBD2 TRBJ2-7 TRBV10-3 - CAISLNPGLEYEQYF TGTGCCATCAGCCTTAATCCGGGACTAGAATACGAGCAGTACTTC
TRBD2 TRBJ2-1 TRBV19 - CASNSGTSGGLVRQFF TGTGCCAGTAATTCCGGGACTAGCGGGGGCCTCGTACGGCAGTTCTTC
- TRBJ2-4 TRBV15 once CATSRERQGPLAKNIQYF TGTGCCACCAGCAGAGAAAGGCAGGGCCCATTAGCCAAAAACATTCAGTACTTC
- TRBJ2-2 TRBV2 - CASSETDTANTGELFF TGTGCCAGCAGTGAGACGGACACAGCGAACACCGGGGAGCTGTTTTTT
- TRBJ2-5 TRBV29-1 - CSVDPLSMETQYF TGCAGCGTTGACCCCCTCTCTATGGAGACCCAGTACTTC
TRBD2 TRBJ2-7 TRBV5-1 - CASSRPPGLAGGSSAEQYF TGCGCCAGCAGCCGACCCCCGGGACTAGCGGGGGGAAGCTCAGCCGAGCAGTACTTC
TRBD2 TRBJ2-1 TRBV27 - CASTRLAGGRNEQFF TGTGCCAGCACCCGGCTAGCGGGAGGTAGGAATGAGCAGTTCTTC
TRBD2 TRBJ2-3 TRBV7-2 - CASSLAPGLAAATDTQYF TGTGCCAGCAGCTTAGCGCCGGGACTAGCGGCTGCCACAGATACGCAGTATTTT
TRBD1 TRBJ1-6 TRBV30 - CAWKSGDRAHNSPLHF TGTGCCTGGAAAAGCGGGGACAGGGCCCATAATTCACCCCTCCACTTT
- TRBJ2-7 TRBV7-2 - CASSLPSYEQYF TGTGCCAGCAGCCTCCCTTCCTACGAGCAGTACTTC
- TRBJ2-2 TRBV4-1 - CASSQPQGTGELFF TGCGCCAGCAGCCAACCTCAGGGCACCGGGGAGCTGTTTTTT
- TRBJ2-1 TRBV30 - CAWTYWVGSYNEQFF TGTGCCTGGACTTATTGGGTCGGCTCCTACAATGAGCAGTTCTTC
- TRBJ2-7 TRBV9 - CASSPIKYF TGTGCCAGCAGCCCCATTAAGTACTTC
- TRBJ2-3 TRBV7-2 - CASSLEPLSTDTQYF TGTGCCAGCAGCTTAGAACCGCTTAGCACAGATACGCAGTATTTT
TRBD1 TRBJ1-2 TRBV7-9 - CASSADPGGEPYTF TGTGCCAGCAGTGCTGACCCAGGGGGCGAACCCTACACCTTC
- TRBJ1-6 TRBV21-1 - CASSKAPGGYNSPLHF TGTGCCAGCAGCAAAGCTCCAGGGGGCTATAATTCACCCCTCCACTTT